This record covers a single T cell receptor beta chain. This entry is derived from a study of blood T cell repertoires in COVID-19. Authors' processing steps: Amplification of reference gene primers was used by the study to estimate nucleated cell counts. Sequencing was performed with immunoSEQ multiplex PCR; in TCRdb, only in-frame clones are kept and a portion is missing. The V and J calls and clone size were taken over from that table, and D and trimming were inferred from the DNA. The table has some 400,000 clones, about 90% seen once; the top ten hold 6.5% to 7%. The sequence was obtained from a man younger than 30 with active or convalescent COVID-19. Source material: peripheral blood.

The CDR3 spells CASSQEGGVAEKLFF. CDR3 sequence (DNA): TGCGCCAGCAGCCAGGAGGGGGGGGTCGCCGAAAAACTGTTTTTT. The chain links TRBV4-3 to TRBJ1-4; possibly TRBD1 for D (6 bases). The V gene lost 3 bases and the J gene lost 8 bases, with 16 bases spanning the gap. This CDR3 has 15 amino acids. CDR1 LGHNA and CDR2 YSLEER come from the germline V gene.